The 32 T cell receptor beta chains below come from one sample, sequenced in a study of T cell repertoires in cytomegalovirus infection. Their cognate antigens are unknown. TCRdb passed the reads through MiXCR, listing each CDR3 protein once. The sample contains fewer than 900,000 distinct CDR3 sequences, roughly 28% of which appear only once. Sequencing was performed on cultured CD8+ T cells from PBMCs, taken from culture after CMV antigen stimulation. The receptor set was obtained from a human donor in good health (CMV status not recorded). Some clones in this sample may be carry-over from other donors' samples.

This clonotype appeared a few times. The chain combines TRBV7-3 with TRBJ2-5; D not resolved. CDR1 SGHTA and CDR2 FQGTGA come from the germline V gene. V lost 5 bases, J lost 2 bases, and 15 bases lay in between. The CDR3 totals 15 residues. The CDR3 here is CASSVRLKDQETQYF. The DNA of the CDR3 is TGTGCCAGCAGCGTGCGGTTAAAGGATCAAGAGACCCAGTACTTC.

This clonotype has more than one count but fewer than ten. The V call is TRBV6-2 or TRBV6-3, the J call TRBJ2-7, with D possibly being TRBD1 or TRBD2 (5 bases each). The V gene's germline CDR1 is MNHEY and CDR2 SVGEGT. V shed 6 bases and J shed 2 bases, with 20 bases lying between them. The CDR3 covers 16 residues. The CDR3 DNA sequence: TGTGCCAGCAGCCCAACCCCAGGGACCTGGACCTACGAGCAGTACGTC. Translated, it gives CASSPTPGTWTYEQYV.

This clonotype was recorded once. The CDR3 loop reads CASSAETSGAPYEQYV. The CDR3 DNA is TGTGCCAGCAGCGCGGAGACTAGCGGGGCCCCCTACGAGCAGTACGTC. The chain carries TRBV7-8 and TRBJ2-7; 11 bases map to TRBD2. The V gene's germline CDR1 is SGHVS and CDR2 FQNEAQ. The ends lost 5 bases at V and 2 bases at J; junction bases unmatched: 8. This CDR3 has 16 amino acids.

This chain uses TRBV5-6 with TRBJ1-2, with 7 bases identical to TRBD1. Germline CDR1 is SGHDT and CDR2 is YYEEEE. V dropped 4 bases and J dropped 4; count of bases not matched to a gene: 4. This CDR3 is 13 amino acids long. The CDR3 region is CASSADRVYGYTF. CDR3 bases: TGTGCCAGCAGCGCAGACAGGGTCTATGGCTACACCTTC.

The chain uses TRBV12-3 or TRBV12-4 and TRBJ2-5, with D possibly matching TRBD2 (5 bases). Trimming cost V 2 bases and J 5 bases, with 15 bases left between them. CDR3 size: 15 residues. The CDR3 coding sequence is TGTGCCAGCAGTTTAAATGGCGGGCCTAGGGAGACCCAGTACTTC. It translates to CASSLNGGPRETQYF.

This clonotype was found a few times. This chain uses TRBV7-6 with TRBJ2-1, with a weak D call TRBD1 (6 bases). The germline V gene has CDR1 SGHVS and CDR2 FNYEAQ. The CDR3 is 22 residues long. V was clipped by 1 base and J by 5 bases, with 33 bases between them. CDR3 nucleotide sequence: TGTGCCAGCAGCTTAGTCATAGGTCAGGCGATATATCGATGGGGGCGTGACAATGAGCAGTTCTTC. It is translated as CASSLVIGQAIYRWGRDNEQFF.

This clonotype was observed a handful of times. The rearrangement links TRBV6-5 to TRBJ1-1, with no clear D. V lost 6 bases and J lost 3, with 14 bases in between. CDR3 length equals 14 residues. Per germline, CDR1 MNHEY and CDR2 SVGAGI. The CDR3 DNA reads TGTGCCAGCAGCTATCAGGACGGATACACTGAAGCTTTCTTT. It translates to CASSYQDGYTEAFF.

This clonotype came up a few times. V gene TRBV7-2 combines with J gene TRBJ1-5; 7 positions match TRBD1. Germline values: CDR1 SGHTA, CDR2 FQGNSA. J lost 6 bases, V lost 3 bases, and 11 bases had no gene match. CDR3 length: 16 residues. CDR3 sequence reads: CASSFSTGRRGQPQHF. CDR3 DNA: TGTGCCAGCAGCTTCTCGACAGGGAGGAGAGGTCAGCCCCAGCATTTT.

The chain recombines TRBV28 with TRBJ2-1, with 7 bases identical to TRBD1. The CDR3 covers 18 residues. The germline CDR1 and CDR2 sequences are MDHEN and SYDVKM. The trim removed 5 bases at V and 8 bases at J, leaving 21 bases unmatched. DNA of the CDR3: TGTGCCAGCAGTCCCACAGGGGAAGGGGTAATATTTGGTGATGAGCAGTTCTTC. Its translation is CASSPTGEGVIFGDEQFF.

This clonotype was counted ten times or more. The chain is built from TRBV6-1 and TRBJ2-5, with a tentative D call TRBD1 (6 bases). Germline loops: CDR1 MNHNS, CDR2 SASEGT. Trimming took 5 bases from V and 4 from J, leaving 20 bases between them. The CDR3 runs 16 residues. The CDR3 DNA reads TGTGCCAGCAGTCCCCGGACAGTCTTGGCTTCAGAGACCCAGTACTTC. Encoded protein: CASSPRTVLASETQYF.

This clonotype was picked up a small number of times. The chain uses TRBV19 and TRBJ1-1; D unresolved. The V gene's germline CDR1 is LNHDA and CDR2 SQIVND (reference sequence). The V end was cut by 10 bases, the J end by 2 bases, with 11 bases between. The CDR3 is 12 residues long. Here the CDR3 DNA reads TGTGCCACCGGGAAAGCAAACACTGAAGCTTTCTTT. It encodes CATGKANTEAFF.

This clonotype occurred once. Germline is not matched at one junction end, which may reflect a read error. The chain uses TRBV7-9 and TRBJ2-1, with D uncertain. From germline, CDR1 is SEHNR and CDR2 FQNEAQ (reference sequence). The CDR3 consists of 12 residues. The CDR3 is CTSSLISYEQFF. DNA of the CDR3: TGTACCAGCAGCTTAATTAGCTATGAGCAGTTCTTC.

The rearrangement uses TRBV20-1 and TRBJ1-5; D not resolved. Germline values: CDR1 DFQATT, CDR2 SNEGSKA (reference sequence). The length of the CDR3 is 12 residues. Trimming removed 6 bases at V and 7 bases at J, with 13 bases between. CDR3 in DNA: TGCAGTGCCTTAAGGCCTCGGCAGCCCCAGCATTTT. This codes for CSALRPRQPQHF.

There are many counts of this clonotype. The chain combines TRBV7-8 with TRBJ2-3; a possible D gene is TRBD2 (6 bases). This CDR3 comprises 16 residues. Looked up from germline, CDR1 is SGHVS and CDR2 is FQNEAQ. V was pared by 5 bases and J by 2 bases, with 17 bases between. The DNA for the CDR3 is TGTGCCAGCAGCGTCCACCCGGGACTTGACACAGATACGCAGTATTTT. Its protein product is CASSVHPGLDTDTQYF. The whole variable domain, remainder taken from reference TRBV7-8 and TRBJ2-3, is GAGVSQSPRYKVAKRGQDVALRCDPISGHVSLFWYQQALGQGPEFLTYFQNEAQLDKSGLPSDRFFAERPEGSVSTLKIQRTQQEDSAVYLCASSVHPGLDTDTQYFGPGTRLTVL.

The rearrangement uses TRBV5-5 and TRBJ2-2; perhaps TRBD2 as D (6 bases). CDR3 length equals 14 residues. Germline lookup yields CDR1 SGHKS and CDR2 YYEKEE (reference sequence). V was clipped by 2 bases and J by 3 bases, with 8 bases between them. The DNA for the CDR3 is TGTGCCAGCAGCTTTACTAGCTACACCGGGGAGCTGTTTTTT. This encodes CASSFTSYTGELFF.

This clonotype was observed at least ten times. The V and J genes are TRBV7-3 and TRBJ2-5, with D tentatively TRBD2 (7 bases). Trimming took 2 bases from V and 4 from J, leaving 17 bases between them. The CDR3 is 16 residues long. The germline gives CDR1 SGHTA, CDR2 FQGTGA. The CDR3 protein is CASSLFHGGALETQYF. CDR3 bases: TGTGCCAGCAGCTTATTTCATGGGGGGGCCTTAGAGACCCAGTACTTC.

The rearrangement joins TRBV6-6 to TRBJ2-7; the D call may be TRBD1 or TRBD2 (5 bases each). Germline V CDR1 and CDR2: MNHNY, SVGAGI (reference sequence). This CDR3 contains 13 residues. Trimming shortened V by 6 bases and J by 12 bases, and 21 bases separated the two germline ends. The CDR3 nucleotides read TGTGCCAGCAGGCCTGGGGACGGCGATAGGAGGTACGTC. This encodes CASRPGDGDRRYV.

The rearrangement joins TRBV28 to TRBJ2-3; 16 bases align to TRBD2. Trimming removed 4 bases from V and 3 bases from J; junction bases left unmatched: 13. The CDR3 loop spans 20 amino acids. Germline CDR1 reads MDHEN; CDR2 reads SYDVKM. CDR3 nucleotide sequence: TGTGCCAGCAGTTCACTGGGACTAGCGGGGGGGCAGGAAAGAACAGATACGCAGTATTTT. Its translation: CASSSLGLAGGQERTDTQYF.

This clonotype was seen only a few times. The chain has TRBV12-3 or TRBV12-4 and TRBJ2-5, with a weak D call TRBD2 (6 bases). The length of the CDR3 is 17 residues. Trimming cost V 3 bases and J 2 bases, with 19 bases left between them. CDR3 coding DNA: TGTGCCAGCAGTTTCTCCCCCGGGGGACCTATTCAAGAGACCCAGTACTTC. Translation gives CASSFSPGGPIQETQYF.

This sequence joins TRBV6-2 or TRBV6-3 and TRBJ2-1, with 9 bases identical to TRBD2. V lost 0 bases, J lost 7 bases, and 7 bases stayed unmatched. From germline, CDR1 is MNHEY and CDR2 SVGEGT. This CDR3 has 16 amino acids. CDR3: CASSYSTSGRENEQFF. CDR3 coding DNA: TGTGCCAGCAGTTACTCGACTAGCGGACGAGAGAATGAGCAGTTCTTC.

This clonotype was observed a handful of times. V usage is TRBV14 and J usage is TRBJ2-5; D not certain. V was cut by 4 bases and J by 5 bases, with 17 bases left in between. The CDR3 spans 15 residues. The V gene's germline CDR1 is SGHDN and CDR2 FVKESK. In DNA, the CDR3 is TGTGCCAGCAGCCCTGCCAACAGCCGACGGGAGACCCAGTACTTC. Its translation is CASSPANSRRETQYF.

This chain joins TRBV4-3 and TRBJ2-7; D is possibly TRBD1 (5 bases). The germline V and J ends were trimmed by 3 bases and 2 bases, with 14 bases remaining between them. CDR3 length: 15 residues. The germline V gene encodes CDR1 LGHNA and CDR2 YSLEER. DNA for the CDR3: TGCGCCAGCAGCCAGGTTGACAGCGAGACCTACGAGCAGTACGTC. Protein sequence: CASSQVDSETYEQYV.

The chain uses TRBV4-1 and TRBJ2-2; TRBD1 is a possible D gene (6 bases). The V gene's germline CDR1 is MGHRA and CDR2 YSYEKL. V was clipped by 3 bases and J by 5 bases, with 13 bases between them. This CDR3 has 15 residues. The CDR3 nucleotides read TGCGCCAGCAGCCATATGACAGGCCTAACCGGGGAGCTGTTTTTT. This codes for CASSHMTGLTGELFF.

The rearrangement joins TRBV12-3 or TRBV12-4 to TRBJ1-4; 7 nucleotides match TRBD1. CDR3 length: 12 amino acids. The V segment lost 10 bases and the J segment 6 bases; nucleotides outside the gene matches: 5. CDR3 sequence reads: CATQGLDEKLFF. The CDR3 DNA reads as TGTGCCACACAGGGGTTAGATGAAAAACTGTTTTTT.

For this clonotype: A much larger clone lies a single base off, so this may be a read error. The chain is built from TRBV7-2 and TRBJ1-2; D might be TRBD1 (6 bases). From germline, CDR1 is SGHTA and CDR2 FQGNSA. CDR3 length: 12 residues. The ends were cut back, 9 bases at V and 10 bases at J, with 18 bases in the middle. In DNA form, the CDR3 reads TGTGCCAGGGTCGAGGCAGGGGCGGTCTACACCTTC. It specifies CARVEAGAVYTF.

The chain employs TRBV10-3 and TRBJ1-2; TRBD1 is a possible D gene (6 bases). CDR1 and CDR2 from the germline V gene are ENHRY and SYGVKD. The CDR3 totals 14 residues. Deletions cut 5 bases from V and 8 bases from J, with 18 bases between. In DNA, the CDR3 is TGTGCCATCAGTCCGCAACAGGGATGGAGCGGCTACACCTTC. Encoded protein: CAISPQQGWSGYTF.

The J gene is TRBJ1-1, the V gene TRBV6-6; weak D call: TRBD1 (6 bases). Trimming took off 0 bases at V and 5 bases at J, with 10 bases between the two ends. The length of the CDR3 is 14 residues. In germline, CDR1 is MNHNY, CDR2 SVGAGI (reference sequence). The CDR3 spells CASSYSQGWTEAFF. The CDR3 DNA reads as TGTGCCAGCAGTTACTCGCAGGGGTGGACTGAAGCTTTCTTT.

The chain couples TRBV10-3 to TRBJ2-5; D gene uncertain. Trimming removed 0 bases from V and 1 base from J, with 24 bases in between. This CDR3 is built from 20 residues. Germline V gene sequence: CDR1 ENHRY, CDR2 SYGVKD. The CDR3 DNA follows: TGTGCCATCAGTGAGTCGTTAGACCGACCGAACCTGGAGCCCCAAGAGACCCAGTACTTC. Protein product: CAISESLDRPNLEPQETQYF.

V is TRBV12-3 or TRBV12-4 and J is TRBJ1-5, with D hard to call. Trimming took off 3 bases at V and 3 bases at J, with 18 bases between the two ends. This CDR3 region has 17 residues. The CDR3 protein is CASSFQVYGETNQPQHF. The CDR3 DNA follows: TGTGCCAGCAGTTTTCAGGTCTACGGTGAAACCAATCAGCCCCAGCATTTT.

This chain links TRBV7-6 with TRBJ2-3; 8 positions agree with TRBD1. This CDR3 is built from 17 residues. The trim removed 1 base at V and 2 bases at J, leaving 8 bases unmatched. The V gene's germline CDR1 is SGHVS and CDR2 FNYEAQ. In nucleotides, the CDR3 is TGTGCCAGCAGCTTAGTAGGGACAGGTTCGTACACAGATACGCAGTATTTT. Protein sequence: CASSLVGTGSYTDTQYF. Full variable domain (outside the CDR3, taken from reference TRBV7-6 and TRBJ2-3): GAGVSQSPRYKVTKRGQDVALRCDPISGHVSLYWYRQALGQGPEFLTYFNYEAQQDKSGLPNDRFSAERPEGSISTLTIQRTEQRDSAMYRCASSLVGTGSYTDTQYFGPGTRLTVL.

In its sample, this clonotype was seen a few times. The V and J genes are TRBV12-5 and TRBJ2-5; TRBD1 aligns across 9 bases. V was clipped by 4 bases and J by 3 bases; unmatched bases: 9. From germline, CDR1 is LGHNT and CDR2 FRNRAP. This CDR3 has 16 amino acids. CDR3 sequence: CASGSVGTGTKETQYF. The CDR3 DNA is TGTGCTAGTGGTTCCGTCGGGACAGGGACGAAAGAGACCCAGTACTTC.

This clonotype was observed many times. The CDR3 region is CASSFSNTEAFF. CDR3 bases: TGTGCCAGCAGCTTTTCTAACACTGAAGCTTTCTTT. This rearrangement joins TRBV12-3 or TRBV12-4 to TRBJ1-1; D ambiguous. V was pared by 6 bases and J by 2 bases, with 7 bases between. The CDR3 runs to 12 residues.